These T cell receptor beta chains were read from a single sample in a study of blood T cell repertoires in COVID-19. Sequenced by immunoSEQ multiplex PCR; TCRdb stores in-frame clones only, minus some. The sample lists under 300,000 clones, 85% occurring once. Sequencing input: peripheral blood. The receptors shown here come from a human donor in a cohort sampled during active COVID-19. Each CDR3 is given with its conserved first and last residue. A D gene is named only where the DNA matches it firmly. Size values are once, few and many counts, or a class for expanded clones, and some rows have none.

j_gene: TRBJ2-7
d_gene: TRBD1
abundance: NA
v_gene: TRBV19
CDR3aa: CASSSGSGGFGEQYF
CDR3nt: TGTGCCAGTAGTAGTGGGTCAGGGGGCTTCGGCGAGCAGTACTTC

j_gene: TRBJ1-4
d_gene: NA
abundance: NA
v_gene: TRBV2
CDR3aa: CASSLTFGVREKLFF
CDR3nt: TGTGCCAGCAGCCTGACCTTCGGGGTACGGGAAAAACTGTTTTTT

j_gene: TRBJ1-2
d_gene: NA
abundance: NA
v_gene: TRBV18
CDR3aa: CASSLPTANYGYTF
CDR3nt: TGTGCCAGCTCCCTCCCCACAGCTAACTATGGCTACACCTTC

j_gene: TRBJ1-1
d_gene: NA
abundance: NA
v_gene: TRBV6-1
CDR3aa: CASSDPGAVNTEAFF
CDR3nt: TGTGCCAGCAGTGATCCAGGGGCGGTGAACACTGAAGCTTTCTTT

j_gene: TRBJ1-2
d_gene: NA
abundance: NA
v_gene: TRBV7-8
CDR3aa: CASSKTANYGYTF
CDR3nt: TGTGCCAGCAGCAAGACAGCGAATTATGGCTACACCTTC

j_gene: TRBJ2-1
d_gene: TRBD2
abundance: NA
v_gene: TRBV19
CDR3aa: CASQDSSGRRTNEQFF
CDR3nt: TGTGCCAGCCAGGATTCTAGCGGGAGGAGGACCAATGAGCAGTTCTTC

j_gene: TRBJ2-7
d_gene: NA
abundance: NA
v_gene: TRBV6-5
CDR3aa: CASTLTGSSYEQYF
CDR3nt: TGTGCCAGCACTTTGACAGGAAGCTCCTACGAGCAGTACTTC

j_gene: TRBJ2-3
d_gene: TRBD2
abundance: NA
v_gene: TRBV3-1/TRBV3-2
CDR3aa: CASSQGGRVTDTQYF
CDR3nt: TGTGCCAGCAGCCAAGGCGGGAGGGTAACAGATACGCAGTATTTT

j_gene: TRBJ2-2
d_gene: NA
abundance: NA
v_gene: TRBV30
CDR3aa: CAWRSGQSGTGELFF
CDR3nt: TGTGCCTGGAGATCAGGGCAAAGTGGAACCGGGGAGCTGTTTTTT

j_gene: TRBJ1-2
d_gene: NA
abundance: NA
v_gene: TRBV18
CDR3aa: CASSPDIYGYTF
CDR3nt: TGTGCCAGCTCCCCAGACATCTATGGCTACACCTTC

j_gene: TRBJ2-7
d_gene: TRBD2
abundance: NA
v_gene: TRBV19
CDR3aa: CASSTGLAGTYEQYF
CDR3nt: TGTGCCAGTAGTACGGGACTAGCGGGCACCTACGAGCAGTACTTC

j_gene: TRBJ1-2
d_gene: NA
abundance: NA
v_gene: TRBV6-5
CDR3aa: CASGGSAANYGYTF
CDR3nt: TGTGCCAGCGGGGGGTCGGCAGCTAACTATGGCTACACCTTC

j_gene: TRBJ2-2
d_gene: TRBD2
abundance: NA
v_gene: TRBV19
CDR3aa: CASSGPSGSLTGELFF
CDR3nt: TGTGCCAGTAGTGGACCTAGCGGGAGCCTGACCGGGGAGCTGTTTTTT

j_gene: TRBJ2-1
d_gene: NA
abundance: NA
v_gene: TRBV9
CDR3aa: CASSVAAEFQPYNEQFF
CDR3nt: TGTGCCAGCAGCGTAGCGGCGGAGTTCCAACCTTACAATGAGCAGTTCTTC

j_gene: TRBJ2-1
d_gene: NA
abundance: NA
v_gene: TRBV12-3/TRBV12-4
CDR3aa: CASSLRAYNEQFF
CDR3nt: TGTGCCAGCAGTTTACGGGCCTACAATGAGCAGTTCTTC

j_gene: TRBJ2-7
d_gene: NA
abundance: NA
v_gene: TRBV14
CDR3aa: CASSSDRYQYF
CDR3nt: TGTGCCAGCAGCTCCGACAGGTACCAGTACTTC

j_gene: TRBJ1-1
d_gene: TRBD1
abundance: once
v_gene: TRBV2
CDR3aa: CASGTGRWGTAFF
CDR3nt: TGTGCCAGCGGGACAGGGAGGTGGGGTACTGCTTTCTTT

j_gene: TRBJ2-3
d_gene: NA
abundance: NA
v_gene: TRBV12-2
CDR3aa: CASRLSDTFRDTQYF
CDR3nt: TGTGCAAGTCGCTTATCGGACACATTCAGGGATACGCAGTATTTT

j_gene: TRBJ1-1
d_gene: NA
abundance: NA
v_gene: TRBV18
CDR3aa: CASSPNNPAGVGGNTEAFF
CDR3nt: TGTGCCAGCTCACCGAATAATCCGGCCGGGGTAGGGGGGAACACTGAAGCTTTCTTT

j_gene: TRBJ2-1
d_gene: NA
abundance: NA
v_gene: TRBV10-1
CDR3aa: CASSGSTSLSYNEQFF
CDR3nt: TGCGCCAGCAGTGGCTCAACTAGTCTTTCTTACAATGAGCAGTTCTTC

j_gene: TRBJ2-2
d_gene: NA
abundance: NA
v_gene: TRBV5-6
CDR3aa: CASSRRDGGMGTGELFF
CDR3nt: TGTGCCAGCAGCCGGCGAGACGGAGGGATGGGAACCGGGGAGCTGTTTTTT

j_gene: TRBJ2-1
d_gene: NA
abundance: NA
v_gene: TRBV10-3
CDR3aa: CAIRKQGGLSNEQFF
CDR3nt: TGTGCCATCCGCAAACAGGGCGGACTCTCCAATGAGCAGTTCTTC

j_gene: TRBJ1-5
d_gene: NA
abundance: NA
v_gene: TRBV19
CDR3aa: CASSPTWDTNQPQHF
CDR3nt: TGTGCCAGTAGTCCCACGTGGGACACCAATCAGCCCCAGCATTTT

j_gene: TRBJ2-2
d_gene: NA
abundance: few
v_gene: TRBV7-6
CDR3aa: CASINSGSNTGELFF
CDR3nt: TGTGCCAGCATAAATAGCGGTTCGAACACCGGGGAGCTGTTTTTT

j_gene: TRBJ2-7
d_gene: NA
abundance: NA
v_gene: TRBV7-2
CDR3aa: CASSLWPVQDEQYF
CDR3nt: TGTGCCAGCAGCTTATGGCCAGTGCAGGACGAGCAGTACTTC

j_gene: TRBJ2-7
d_gene: NA
abundance: NA
v_gene: TRBV5-6
CDR3aa: CASSLRGGYEQYF
CDR3nt: TGTGCCAGCAGCCTCCGTGGCGGCTACGAGCAGTACTTC

j_gene: TRBJ1-2
d_gene: TRBD1
abundance: few
v_gene: TRBV28
CDR3aa: CASRRDSNYGYTF
CDR3nt: TGTGCCAGCAGGAGGGACAGTAACTATGGCTACACCTTC

j_gene: TRBJ2-5
d_gene: NA
abundance: NA
v_gene: TRBV10-3
CDR3aa: CAIIVRGGGWETQYF
CDR3nt: TGTGCCATCATTGTTAGGGGAGGCGGATGGGAGACCCAGTACTTC

j_gene: TRBJ2-2
d_gene: TRBD2
abundance: NA
v_gene: TRBV27
CDR3aa: CASSFSLAGSGTGELFF
CDR3nt: TGTGCCAGCAGTTTCTCCCTAGCGGGTTCGGGCACCGGGGAGCTGTTTTTT

j_gene: TRBJ1-5
d_gene: NA
abundance: NA
v_gene: TRBV2
CDR3aa: CASSETRRGNQPQHF
CDR3nt: TGTGCCAGCAGTGAAACCAGGCGGGGCAATCAGCCCCAGCATTTT

j_gene: TRBJ1-5
d_gene: NA
abundance: NA
v_gene: TRBV6-6
CDR3aa: CASRDISAGKQPQHF
CDR3nt: TGTGCCAGCAGGGATATCTCGGCAGGGAAACAGCCCCAGCATTTT

j_gene: TRBJ1-2
d_gene: NA
abundance: once
v_gene: TRBV3-1/TRBV3-2
CDR3aa: CASSQAGSYGYTF
CDR3nt: TGTGCCAGCAGTCAAGCGGGTTCTTATGGCTACACCTTC

j_gene: TRBJ1-2
d_gene: TRBD1
abundance: NA
v_gene: TRBV6-5
CDR3aa: CASSYSDRGNYGYTF
CDR3nt: TGTGCCAGCAGTTACTCGGACAGGGGGAACTATGGCTACACCTTC

j_gene: TRBJ1-1
d_gene: NA
abundance: NA
v_gene: TRBV19
CDR3aa: CASTRTALNTEAFF
CDR3nt: TGTGCCAGTACTCGGACAGCCTTGAACACTGAAGCTTTCTTT

j_gene: TRBJ2-5
d_gene: NA
abundance: once
v_gene: TRBV19
CDR3aa: CASSDTRAETQYF
CDR3nt: TGTGCCAGTAGTGATACTCGAGCCGAGACCCAGTACTTC

j_gene: TRBJ1-1
d_gene: NA
abundance: once
v_gene: TRBV10-3
CDR3aa: CAISGGLFTEAFF
CDR3nt: TGTGCCATCAGTGGCGGGTTATTCACTGAAGCTTTCTTT

j_gene: TRBJ2-2
d_gene: TRBD1
abundance: few
v_gene: TRBV24-1
CDR3aa: CATSDFQGAVTGELFF
CDR3nt: TGTGCCACCAGTGATTTCCAGGGGGCGGTCACCGGGGAGCTGTTTTTT

j_gene: TRBJ1-3
d_gene: NA
abundance: NA
v_gene: TRBV9
CDR3aa: CASSAQVDSAGNTIYF
CDR3nt: TGTGCCAGCAGCGCCCAGGTTGACAGCGCCGGAAACACCATATATTTT

j_gene: TRBJ2-2
d_gene: NA
abundance: NA
v_gene: TRBV18
CDR3aa: CASSREQGQGDTGELFF
CDR3nt: TGTGCCAGCTCACGCGAACAGGGACAAGGCGACACCGGGGAGCTGTTTTTT

j_gene: TRBJ2-5
d_gene: NA
abundance: NA
v_gene: TRBV18
CDR3aa: CASSPFITSGETQYF
CDR3nt: TGTGCCAGCTCACCATTCATAACATCGGGGGAGACCCAGTACTTC

j_gene: TRBJ2-5
d_gene: TRBD2
abundance: once
v_gene: TRBV11-2
CDR3aa: CASSLLSGGQETQYF
CDR3nt: TGTGCCAGCAGCTTACTAAGCGGGGGCCAAGAGACCCAGTACTTC

j_gene: TRBJ2-1
d_gene: TRBD2
abundance: once
v_gene: TRBV9
CDR3aa: CASSVDLAASVEQFF
CDR3nt: TGTGCCAGCAGCGTAGATCTAGCGGCCTCCGTTGAGCAGTTCTTC

j_gene: TRBJ2-1
d_gene: NA
abundance: NA
v_gene: TRBV6-1
CDR3aa: CASSEGGGRAIEQFF
CDR3nt: TGTGCCAGCAGTGAAGGAGGGGGTAGGGCAATTGAGCAGTTCTTC

j_gene: TRBJ1-2
d_gene: TRBD1
abundance: NA
v_gene: TRBV28
CDR3aa: CASSLQGQRQGEYGYTF
CDR3nt: TGTGCCAGCAGTTTACAGGGTCAACGTCAGGGGGAGTATGGCTACACCTTC

j_gene: TRBJ2-1
d_gene: NA
abundance: many
v_gene: TRBV1
CDR3aa: CTSSQAPGDEQFF
CDR3nt: TGCACCAGCAGCCAAGCCCCGGGAGACGAGCAGTTCTTC

j_gene: TRBJ2-7
d_gene: TRBD2
abundance: NA
v_gene: TRBV6-5
CDR3aa: CASSLAGVEQYF
CDR3nt: TGTGCCAGCAGTTTAGCGGGAGTCGAGCAGTACTTC

j_gene: TRBJ2-7
d_gene: NA
abundance: NA
v_gene: TRBV5-4
CDR3aa: CASSLEPNDYEQYF
CDR3nt: TGTGCCAGCAGCCTCGAGCCCAACGACTACGAGCAGTACTTC

j_gene: TRBJ2-7
d_gene: NA
abundance: NA
v_gene: TRBV6-5
CDR3aa: CASSYRYEQYF
CDR3nt: TGTGCCAGCAGTTACCGGTACGAGCAGTACTTC

j_gene: TRBJ2-2
d_gene: TRBD2
abundance: NA
v_gene: TRBV9
CDR3aa: CASSVGGRTSTGELFF
CDR3nt: TGTGCCAGCAGCGTAGGTGGAAGGACTAGCACCGGGGAGCTGTTTTTT